The 26 T cell receptor beta chains listed next were all sequenced from one sample in a study of blood T cell repertoires in COVID-19. Sequenced by immunoSEQ multiplex PCR; TCRdb stores in-frame clones only, minus some. The sample has around 18,000 clones, 85% to 90% seen once. The sequenced sample consisted of peripheral blood. These receptor sequences come from a man between 60 and 70 years old with active COVID-19.

The gene calls are TRBV7-3 and TRBJ1-5; tentatively, D is TRBD1 (5 bases). The germline V gene encodes CDR1 SGHTA and CDR2 FQGTGA. Deletions cut 1 base from V and 8 bases from J, with 12 bases between. This CDR3 is built from 14 residues. The CDR3 DNA follows: TGTGCCAGCAGCTTAAGTGGGGGGGAAGAGCCCCAGCATTTT. Residues: CASSLSGGEEPQHF. Variable domain in full (rest from reference TRBV7-3 and TRBJ1-5): GAGVSQTPSNKVTEKGKYVELRCDPISGHTALYWYRQSLGQGPEFLIYFQGTGAADDSGLPNDRFFAVRPEGSVSTLKIQRTERGDSAVYLCASSLSGGEEPQHFGDGTRLSIL.

The chain joins TRBV27 to TRBJ2-1; 11 nucleotides align to TRBD2. V shed 8 bases, J shed 6 bases, and the junction held 6 bases outside the gene matches. This CDR3 region has 14 residues. Germline V lookup: CDR1 MNHEY, CDR2 SMNVEV (reference sequence). CDR3 in amino acids: CASRGTSGLNEQFF. The DNA of the CDR3 is TGTGCCAGCCGGGGGACTAGCGGTCTCAATGAGCAGTTCTTC.

The V and J genes are TRBV11-2 and TRBJ2-5, with 7 bases fitting TRBD2. The germline gives CDR1 SGHAT, CDR2 FQNNGV. The CDR3 length is 17 residues. The ends lost 10 bases at V and 5 bases at J; junction bases unmatched: 22. This CDR3 is CATRKRASGVPGETQYF. The CDR3 nucleotides are TGTGCCACCCGGAAGAGGGCTAGCGGCGTCCCGGGGGAGACCCAGTACTTC.

This clone appeared a few times. The chain carries TRBV30 and TRBJ2-7; 11 bases match TRBD2. CDR3 length equals 14 residues. CDR1 is GTSNPN, CDR2 SVGIG, per germline (reference sequence). V lost 0 bases, J lost 3 bases, and 1 base stayed unmatched. The CDR3 DNA follows: TGTGCCTGGAGTGTGGGACTAGCGGACTACGAGCAGTACTTC. The encoded protein is CAWSVGLADYEQYF.

The V and J genes are TRBV7-9 and TRBJ2-5, with 14 bases that match TRBD2. Trimming took 5 bases from V and 4 from J; bases not matched to a gene: 6. Germline CDR1 is SEHNR and CDR2 is FQNEAQ (reference sequence). This CDR3 has 16 amino acids. CDR3 sequence: CASSTGLAGVGETQYF. The CDR3 DNA reads as TGTGCCAGCAGCACGGGACTAGCGGGAGTAGGAGAGACCCAGTACTTC.

The chain couples TRBV13 to TRBJ2-2; 10 bases line up with TRBD1. Germline loops: CDR1 PRHDT, CDR2 FYEKMQ (reference sequence). The CDR3 is 15 residues long. V lost 5 bases to trimming and J lost 6 bases; unmatched junction nucleotides: 6. The CDR3: CASSLGTGAAGELFF. The CDR3 coding sequence is TGTGCCAGCAGCCTCGGGACAGGGGCCGCCGGGGAGCTGTTTTTT.

The rearrangement joins TRBV28 to TRBJ1-1, with 7 bases identical to TRBD1. The CDR3 covers 15 residues. The V gene's germline CDR1 is MDHEN and CDR2 SYDVKM. V lost 8 bases and J lost 3; bases outside the gene matches: 12. The CDR3 DNA reads as TGTGCCAGCCTTGAGAGGGGGCGCGGGGACACTGAAGCTTTCTTT. Encoded protein: CASLERGRGDTEAFF.

This clone was observed a handful of times. This chain joins TRBV11-3 and TRBJ2-3; 10 bases agree with TRBD1. Per germline, CDR1 SGHNT and CDR2 YENEEA. J gave up 6 bases and V 4 bases, and 4 bases lay outside the gene matches. This CDR3 is 14 amino acids long. CDR3 in amino acids: CASSSRDRGDTQYF. The CDR3 bases are TGTGCCAGCAGCTCCCGGGACAGGGGTGATACGCAGTATTTT.

V and J are TRBV5-1 and TRBJ2-7, with 7 bases aligning to TRBD2. The V and J ends lost 5 bases and 2 bases, in that order; junction bases with no gene match: 10. The CDR3 sequence is 15 residues long. Germline CDR1 SGHRS, CDR2 YFSETQ. The CDR3 loop reads CASSSGGTNAYEQYF. CDR3 nucleotide sequence: TGCGCCAGCAGTTCCGGAGGGACTAACGCCTACGAGCAGTACTTC.

The genes are TRBV10-3 and TRBJ2-1; 12 bases are shared with TRBD2. The J segment lost 8 bases and the V segment lost 7 bases, leaving 12 bases of the junction unmatched. Germline V lookup: CDR1 ENHRY, CDR2 SYGVKD. This CDR3 contains 16 residues. DNA of the CDR3: TGTGCCATCAATGATGGTCTAGCGGGAGGGGGGGATGAGCAGTTCTTC. Translating it yields CAINDGLAGGGDEQFF.

The gene calls are TRBV5-5 and TRBJ2-7, with TRBD1 identical over 7 bases. CDR1 and CDR2 (germline): SGHKS, YYEKEE (reference sequence). Trimming removed 2 bases from V and 2 bases from J; junction bases left unmatched: 10. CDR3 size: 16 residues. This CDR3 reads CASSFHRQGDPYEQYF. The CDR3 DNA is TGTGCCAGCAGCTTTCATCGCCAGGGGGACCCCTACGAGCAGTACTTC.

V usage is TRBV6-6 and J usage is TRBJ1-1; 12 nucleotides match TRBD1. Trimming took 8 bases from V and 6 from J; bases not matched to a gene: 10. The CDR3 loop spans 15 amino acids. Germline CDR1 is MNHNY and CDR2 is SVGAGI (reference sequence). CDR3 loop: CASVRGQGAIAEAFF. The CDR3 DNA is TGTGCCAGCGTTAGGGGACAGGGGGCGATCGCTGAAGCTTTCTTT.

This rearrangement joins TRBV28 to TRBJ2-3; D perhaps matches TRBD1 (6 bases). The V gene's germline CDR1 is MDHEN and CDR2 SYDVKM. Trimming left V 4 bases short and J 3 bases short, with 11 bases between. The CDR3 is 14 residues long. Here the CDR3 reads CASSSQQGTDTQYF. CDR3 DNA: TGTGCCAGCAGTTCACAACAGGGAACAGATACGCAGTATTTT.

This clone showed up just a few times. The chain joins TRBV7-3 to TRBJ2-7; TRBD1 matches 8 bases. The germline V gene encodes CDR1 SGHTA and CDR2 FQGTGA. The length of the CDR3 is 13 residues. V trimming: 5 bases; J trimming: 6 bases; junction bases outside the gene matches: 6. The CDR3 loop is CASSLDRGGEQYF. CDR3 nucleotide sequence: TGTGCCAGCAGCCTTGACAGGGGAGGCGAGCAGTACTTC.

The chain has TRBV5-1 and TRBJ1-1; 10 bases are a match to TRBD1. This CDR3 comprises 16 residues. Germline loops: CDR1 SGHRS, CDR2 YFSETQ. V lost 1 base, J lost 6 bases, and 9 bases stayed unmatched. The CDR3 DNA is TGCGCCAGCAGCTTGACTTTAGGACAGGGGGTTTCTGAAGCTTTCTTT. As protein: CASSLTLGQGVSEAFF. Full variable domain (outside the CDR3, taken from reference TRBV5-1 and TRBJ1-1): KAGVTQTPRYLIKTRGQQVTLSCSPISGHRSVSWYQQTPGQGLQFLFEYFSETQRNKGNFPGRFSGRQFSNSRSEMNVSTLELGDSALYLCASSLTLGQGVSEAFFGQGTRLTVV.

The rearrangement joins TRBV11-3 to TRBJ2-3; 7 bases are a match to TRBD1. The V gene's germline CDR1 is SGHNT and CDR2 YENEEA. The CDR3 contains 14 residues. V lost 5 bases and J lost 3; bases outside the gene matches: 5. The DNA for the CDR3 is TGTGCCAGCAGCCCGACAGGGATAACAGATACGCAGTATTTT. It is translated as CASSPTGITDTQYF. Combining the CDR3 with reference TRBV11-3 and TRBJ2-3 gives the whole variable domain EAGVVQSPRYKIIEKKQPVAFWCNPISGHNTLYWYLQNLGQGPELLIRYENEEAVDDSQLPKDRFSAERLKGVDSTLKIQPAELGDSAVYLCASSPTGITDTQYFGPGTRLTVL.

The chain combines TRBV21-1 with TRBJ2-7; the table's D call of TRBD1 was not tested on the DNA. TRBV21-1 is deemed a pseudogene. This CDR3 contains 17 residues. CDR3 DNA: TGTGCCAGCAGCAAAGTAGGAGGGACAGGTCCATCCTACGAGCAGTACTTC. It specifies CASSKVGGTGPSYEQYF.

The CDR3 nucleotides are TGTGCCAGCAGCTTCATGGAGGGCGCTGAAGCTTTCTTT. Its translation is CASSFMEGAEAFF. The rearrangement links TRBV5-8 to TRBJ1-1; D is ambiguous. V was pared by 2 bases and J by 6 bases, with 11 bases between. This CDR3 is 13 amino acids long. CDR1 is SGHTS, CDR2 YDEGEE, per germline. The whole variable domain, remainder taken from reference TRBV5-8 and TRBJ1-1, is EAGVTQSPTHLIKTRGQQATLRCSPISGHTSVYWYQQALGLGLQFLLWYDEGEERNRGNFPPRFSGRQFPNYSSELNVNALELEDSALYLCASSFMEGAEAFFGQGTRLTVV.

This clone was observed a single time. The chain uses TRBV3-1 (or the pseudogene TRBV3-2) and TRBJ2-7, with D hard to call. The CDR3 length is 14 residues. The germline gives CDR1 LGHDT, CDR2 YNNKEL (reference sequence). The V end was cut by 1 base, the J end by 2 bases, with 9 bases between. CDR3 residues: CASSQASQTYEQYF. As DNA, the CDR3 is TGTGCCAGCAGCCAAGCTTCACAGACCTACGAGCAGTACTTC.

The chain recombines TRBV11-3 with TRBJ1-2; 12 bases match TRBD1. With V trimmed by 2 bases and J by 3 bases, 7 bases remained unmatched. The CDR3 is 17 amino acids. Germline V lookup: CDR1 SGHNT, CDR2 YENEEA. The CDR3 DNA reads as TGTGCCAGCAGCTTATCGGGGACAGGGGGCATTGACTATGGCTACACCTTC. This gives the protein CASSLSGTGGIDYGYTF.

This clone showed up just once. V and J are TRBV5-1 and TRBJ2-7, with 9 positions matching TRBD2. J gave up 0 bases and V 0 bases, and 13 bases lay outside the gene matches. The CDR3 is made up of 19 amino acids. CDR1 SGHRS and CDR2 YFSETQ come from the germline V gene. The CDR3 protein is CASSLVGGLAAKSSYEQYF. DNA of the CDR3: TGCGCCAGCAGCTTGGTGGGGGGACTAGCAGCAAAGAGCTCCTACGAGCAGTACTTC.

The chain employs TRBV9 and TRBJ1-2; unclear D gene. Germline V lookup: CDR1 SGDLS, CDR2 YYNGEE. The V gene lost 0 bases and the J gene lost 3 bases, with 15 bases spanning the gap. There are 16 residues in the CDR3. DNA of the CDR3: TGTGCCAGCAGCGTAGGGCCTCAAACTACCCACTATGGCTACACCTTC. Protein product: CASSVGPQTTHYGYTF.

The gene calls are TRBV12-3 or TRBV12-4 and TRBJ2-1; D ambiguous. V was clipped by 5 bases and J by 8 bases, with 7 bases between them. The CDR3 totals 11 residues. CDR3 loop: CASSNYDEQFF. The CDR3 coding sequence is TGTGCCAGCAGTAACTATGATGAGCAGTTCTTC.

The V and J genes are TRBV24-1 and TRBJ2-1, with 7 bases fitting TRBD1. Trimming took 4 bases from V and 0 from J; bases not matched to a gene: 5. From germline, CDR1 is KGHDR and CDR2 SFDVKD. This CDR3 region has 16 residues. Here the CDR3 DNA reads TGTGCCACCAGTGACTCGACAGGGTACTCCTACAATGAGCAGTTCTTC. It codes for CATSDSTGYSYNEQFF.

The rearrangement joins TRBV28 to TRBJ2-1, with a tentative D call TRBD1 (5 bases). Germline V gives CDR1 MDHEN, CDR2 SYDVKM. The CDR3 is 14 amino acids. Trimming cost V 5 bases and J 8 bases, with 16 bases left between them. In DNA, the CDR3 is TGTGCCAGCAGTCAAGACAGTGGCATAGATGAGCAGTTCTTC. The encoded protein is CASSQDSGIDEQFF.

This chain links TRBV20-1 with TRBJ2-1, with no clear D. The CDR3 spans 11 residues. The V end was cut by 5 bases, the J end by 8 bases, with 10 bases between. Germline V lookup: CDR1 DFQATT, CDR2 SNEGSKA (reference sequence). CDR3 residues: CSAYPRYEQFF. The CDR3 DNA follows: TGCAGTGCTTACCCTCGGTATGAGCAGTTCTTC.